Below are 27 T cell receptor beta chains sequenced from a single sample in a study of T cell responses to AZD1222 COVID-19 vaccine. Here immunoSEQ multiplex PCR was the method, and the copy in TCRdb shows in-frame clones only, minus some. The table shows approximately 180,000 clones, with just over 90% occurring only once. The sample here was peripheral blood, taken 28 days after the second dose of the MenACWY control vaccine. The receptor source for this set is an adult who received the MenACWY meningococcal vaccine as a control.

CDR3 DNA: TGCAGTGGGTGGCGGGGCACTGAAGCTTTCTTT. Amino acid sequence: CSGWRGTEAFF. The chain joins TRBV20-1 to TRBJ1-1, with D unclear. Germline-derived CDR1 and CDR2 are DFQATT and SNEGSKA (reference sequence). There are 11 residues in the CDR3. The germline V and J ends were trimmed by 7 bases and 4 bases, with 10 bases remaining between them.

The rearrangement links TRBV19 to TRBJ1-5; tentatively, D is TRBD1 (5 bases). CDR1 LNHDA and CDR2 SQIVND come from the germline V gene (reference sequence). The germline V and J ends were trimmed by 1 base and 4 bases, with 11 bases remaining between them. The CDR3 sequence is 15 residues long. In DNA, the CDR3 is TGTGCCAGTAGTATAGGGTCAGGGCTAAATCAGCCCCAGCATTTT. Translated: CASSIGSGLNQPQHF.

The gene calls are TRBV12-3 or TRBV12-4 and TRBJ2-7; TRBD1 or TRBD2 may be the D gene (5 bases each). This CDR3 has 13 residues. Trimming took 7 bases from V and 6 from J, leaving 16 bases between them. The CDR3 sequence: CASTLNEGSEQYF. Written as DNA, the CDR3 is TGTGCCAGCACCCTCAACGAGGGGAGCGAGCAGTACTTC.

This rearrangement joins TRBV7-2 to TRBJ1-5; TRBD1 is a possible D gene (5 bases). CDR3 length equals 16 residues. CDR1 and CDR2 (germline): SGHTA, FQGNSA. The germline V and J ends were trimmed by 5 bases and 2 bases, with 16 bases remaining between them. The CDR3, as DNA: TGTGCCAGCAGCCTGGGGCGGACCGGGGGCAATCAGCCCCAGCATTTT. This sequence encodes CASSLGRTGGNQPQHF.

The chain couples TRBV24-1 to TRBJ2-2; D remains unclear. The germline V gene has CDR1 KGHDR and CDR2 SFDVKD. The CDR3 is made up of 14 amino acids. V shed 7 bases and J shed 1 base, with 9 bases lying between them. The CDR3 here is CATSPSQNTGELFF. The CDR3 DNA sequence: TGTGCCACCAGCCCCAGTCAGAACACCGGGGAGCTGTTTTTT.

This clone was counted once. The chain has TRBV6-2 or TRBV6-3 and TRBJ2-7; D possibly matches TRBD1 or TRBD2 (5 bases each). Per germline, CDR1 MNHEY and CDR2 SVGEGT. V lost 2 bases, J lost 0 bases, and 14 bases lay in between. There are 16 residues in the CDR3. The CDR3 DNA reads as TGTGCCAGCAGTTACCCCCGGGGACCTAGCTCCTACGAGCAGTACTTC. Encoded protein: CASSYPRGPSSYEQYF.

The chain employs TRBV19 and TRBJ2-2, with D possibly TRBD1 on 5 matching bases. Germline loops: CDR1 LNHDA, CDR2 SQIVND (reference sequence). This CDR3 spans 13 amino acids. The V and J ends lost 3 bases and 9 bases respectively, with 11 bases between them. DNA of the CDR3: TGTGCCAGTAGTATCCTCCAGGGTTGGGAGCTGTTTTTT. Translated, it gives CASSILQGWELFF.

This chain uses TRBV14 with TRBJ2-1; 14 bases match TRBD2. The CDR3 is made up of 16 amino acids. With 6 bases clipped from V and 15 bases from J, the junction kept 16 bases outside the gene matches. Germline-derived CDR1 and CDR2 are SGHDN and FVKESK. CDR3 sequence reads: CASSTRVGLAGGLRFF. In nucleotides, the CDR3 is TGTGCCAGCAGTACGCGGGTCGGACTAGCGGGAGGTCTTCGGTTCTTC.

V is TRBV10-3 and J is TRBJ2-1; 10 bases fit TRBD2. Germline lookup yields CDR1 ENHRY and CDR2 SYGVKD. This CDR3 has 18 amino acids. V was clipped by 4 bases and J by 0 bases; unmatched bases: 9. In DNA form, the CDR3 reads TGTGCCATCAGTGGAACCTCTAGCGGGAGAAGCTCCTACAATGAGCAGTTCTTC. This gives the protein CAISGTSSGRSSYNEQFF.

CDR3 loop: CSVDPDRSGVTQYF. For the CDR3, the DNA is TGCAGCGTTGACCCAGACAGGAGTGGAGTGACCCAGTACTTC. This chain links TRBV29-1 with TRBJ2-5, with D perhaps matching TRBD1 (6 bases). CDR1 and CDR2 from the germline V gene are SQVTM and ANQGSEA. The CDR3 covers 14 residues. Between the trimmed V and J ends, which lost 3 bases and 7 bases, there was a span of 18 bases.

The V call is TRBV13, the J call TRBJ2-7, with 7 bases lining up with TRBD1. The CDR3 loop spans 14 amino acids. Germline V gene sequence: CDR1 PRHDT, CDR2 FYEKMQ (reference sequence). V shed 0 bases, J shed 4 bases, and the junction held 3 bases outside the gene matches. The CDR3 DNA reads TGTGCCAGCAGCTTAGGGAGGGGGCTGTACGAGCAGTACTTC. Encoded protein: CASSLGRGLYEQYF.

The chain recombines TRBV5-8 with TRBJ1-2, with 8 bases identical to TRBD1. This CDR3 region has 16 residues. With 0 bases clipped from V and 4 bases from J, the junction kept 8 bases outside the gene matches. Germline loops: CDR1 SGHTS, CDR2 YDEGEE. The CDR3 loop is CASSLAGTGGSYGYTF. The CDR3 bases are TGTGCCAGCAGCTTGGCGGGTACAGGGGGGTCCTATGGCTACACCTTC.

This clone was recorded only once. This sequence joins TRBV29-1 and TRBJ1-1; 8 positions match TRBD1. Trimming cost V 7 bases and J 4 bases; bases outside gene matches: 11. This CDR3 region has 14 residues. Germline values: CDR1 SQVTM, CDR2 ANQGSEA. The DNA for the CDR3 is TGCAGCGCCTCCCGGACAGGGTTAGTCACTGAAGCTTTCTTT. This codes for CSASRTGLVTEAFF.

The chain couples TRBV30 to TRBJ2-7; D is perhaps TRBD1 (6 bases). The CDR3 is 14 residues long. Trimming left V 0 bases short and J 1 base short, with 10 bases between. Germline loops: CDR1 GTSNPN, CDR2 SVGIG (reference sequence). CDR3 in DNA: TGTGCCTGGAGTGTTGCAGGGGTGTCCTACGAGCAGTACTTC. As protein: CAWSVAGVSYEQYF.

The table lists this clone with a count of one. The V and J genes are TRBV19 and TRBJ1-5; no clear D gene. CDR3 length: 13 amino acids. Trimming stripped 5 bases from V and 13 bases from J, with 18 bases between. The germline CDR1 and CDR2 sequences are LNHDA and SQIVND (reference sequence). The CDR3, as DNA: TGTGCCAGTAGTCCCAAATCTCAGACCCTTCAGCATTTT. The encoded protein is CASSPKSQTLQHF.

The chain joins TRBV5-1 to TRBJ2-3; no clear D. Trimming stripped 4 bases from V and 1 base from J, with 10 bases between. There are 14 residues in the CDR3. CDR1 SGHRS and CDR2 YFSETQ come from the germline V gene. The CDR3 DNA reads TGCGCCAGCAGCCTTATGCATGGCACAGATACGCAGTATTTT. Protein: CASSLMHGTDTQYF.

V is TRBV5-6 and J is TRBJ2-1; D possibly corresponds to TRBD1 (6 bases). The CDR3 covers 13 residues. The ends were cut back, 4 bases at V and 4 bases at J, with 9 bases in the middle. Per the germline V gene, CDR1 is SGHDT and CDR2 is YYEEEE. CDR3 sequence (DNA): TGTGCCAGCAGCCAGACAGGATACAATGAGCAGTTCTTC. Translation: CASSQTGYNEQFF. The full variable domain, with the rest looked up from reference TRBV5-6 and TRBJ2-1, is DAGVTQSPTHLIKTRGQQVTLRCSPKSGHDTVSWYQQALGQGPQFIFQYYEEEERQRGNFPDRFSGHQFPNYSSELNVNALLLGDSALYLCASSQTGYNEQFFGPGTRLTVL.

The chain carries TRBV14 and TRBJ2-7; D possibly corresponds to TRBD2 (6 bases). This CDR3 comprises 16 residues. V shed 2 bases and J shed 3 bases, with 17 bases lying between them. The V gene's germline CDR1 is SGHDN and CDR2 FVKESK. CDR3 amino acids: CASSQFGGWGDYEQYF. The CDR3 nucleotides read TGTGCCAGCAGCCAATTCGGGGGATGGGGGGACTACGAGCAGTACTTC.

The CDR3 DNA sequence: TGCAGCGTTGGTGAGGGGGCGGGAACTGAAGCTTTCTTT. It is translated as CSVGEGAGTEAFF. This chain joins TRBV29-1 and TRBJ1-1; TRBD1 agrees at 7 bases. The CDR3 runs 13 residues. Germline assignment: CDR1 SQVTM and CDR2 ANQGSEA. V lost 4 bases to trimming and J lost 5 bases; unmatched junction nucleotides: 7.

The CDR3 DNA reads TGTGCCACCAGGCGGCCCGGGGACACTGAAGCTTTCTTT. It encodes CATRRPGDTEAFF. The chain links TRBV15 to TRBJ1-1; D is uncertain. CDR1 and CDR2 (germline): LNHNV, YYDKDF (reference sequence). This CDR3 is built from 13 residues. Trimming removed 6 bases at V and 3 bases at J, with 11 bases between. The full variable domain, with the rest looked up from reference TRBV15 and TRBJ1-1, is DAMVIQNPRYQVTQFGKPVTLSCSQTLNHNVMYWYQQKSSQAPKLLFHYYDKDFNNEADTPDNFQSRRPNTSFCFLDIRSPGLGDTAMYLCATRRPGDTEAFFGQGTRLTVV.

This sequence joins TRBV7-9 and TRBJ1-3; D gene uncertain. CDR1 and CDR2 (germline): SEHNR, FQNEAQ (reference sequence). The CDR3 has 13 residues. The germline V and J ends were trimmed by 3 bases and 7 bases, with 10 bases remaining between them. The CDR3 spells CASSFARGNTIYF. The CDR3 region has the DNA TGTGCCAGCAGCTTTGCGCGTGGGAACACCATATATTTT. Complete variable domain (other parts from reference TRBV7-9 and TRBJ1-3): DTGVSQNPRHKITKRGQNVTFRCDPISEHNRLYWYRQTLGQGPEFLTYFQNEAQLEKSRLLSDRFSAERPKGSFSTLEIQRTEQGDSAMYLCASSFARGNTIYFGEGSWLTVV.

V is TRBV27 and J is TRBJ2-5; D unresolved. Trimming removed 0 bases at V and 5 bases at J, with 4 bases between. Germline CDR1 is MNHEY and CDR2 is SMNVEV (reference sequence). This CDR3 region has 12 residues. For the CDR3, the DNA is TGTGCCAGCAGTTTATCGAGGGAGACCCAGTACTTC. This translates into CASSLSRETQYF.

The gene calls are TRBV7-2 and TRBJ1-1; D not certain. The CDR3 covers 14 residues. CDR1 is SGHTA and CDR2 is FQGNSA in the germline V gene. With 1 base removed from V and 1 base from J, the gap between germline ends came to 7 bases. The CDR3 region is CASSLVARNTEAFF. DNA of the CDR3: TGTGCCAGCAGCTTAGTTGCCAGGAACACTGAAGCTTTCTTT.

In this sample, this clone turned up once. The V gene is TRBV6-1, the J gene TRBJ2-3; TRBD1 agrees at 10 bases. The length of the CDR3 is 17 residues. V lost 4 bases to trimming and J lost 8 bases; unmatched junction nucleotides: 15. CDR1 and CDR2 (germline): MNHNS, SASEGT. The CDR3 sequence is CASSGDSGTGATVTQYF. The DNA for the CDR3 is TGTGCCAGCAGTGGGGATTCCGGGACAGGGGCCACGGTTACGCAGTATTTT.

The chain joins TRBV5-1 to TRBJ2-7; 7 bases match TRBD2. CDR1 is SGHRS, CDR2 YFSETQ, per germline. The J segment lost 4 bases and the V segment lost 1 base, leaving 8 bases of the junction unmatched. The length of the CDR3 is 15 residues. The CDR3 nucleotides are TGCGCCAGCAGCTTGAGTATGGAGCGGGGTTACGAGCAGTACTTC. Its translation is CASSLSMERGYEQYF. Using reference TRBV5-1 and TRBJ2-7 for the parts outside the CDR3, the full variable domain is KAGVTQTPRYLIKTRGQQVTLSCSPISGHRSVSWYQQTPGQGLQFLFEYFSETQRNKGNFPGRFSGRQFSNSRSEMNVSTLELGDSALYLCASSLSMERGYEQYFGPGTRLTVT.

This rearrangement joins TRBV5-8 to TRBJ1-6, with unresolved D. Trimming left V 0 bases short and J 0 bases short, with 7 bases between. The CDR3 consists of 16 residues. Germline CDR1 is SGHTS and CDR2 is YDEGEE. The CDR3 DNA follows: TGTGCCAGCAGCTTGGCCGGCAGCTCCTATAATTCACCCCTCCACTTT. Residues: CASSLAGSSYNSPLHF.

CDR3 protein: CASSREQSSGNTIYF. In DNA, the CDR3 is TGTGCCAGCAGCCGGGAGCAGAGCTCTGGAAACACCATATATTTT. The J gene is TRBJ1-3, the V gene TRBV9; D unclear. The CDR3 totals 15 residues. Germline values: CDR1 SGDLS, CDR2 YYNGEE. The germline V and J ends were trimmed by 4 bases and 0 bases, with 11 bases remaining between them. Full variable domain (remainder filled in from reference TRBV9 and TRBJ1-3): DSGVTQTPKHLITATGQRVTLRCSPRSGDLSVYWYQQSLDQGLQFLIQYYNGEERAKGNILERFSAQQFPDLHSELNLSSLELGDSALYFCASSREQSSGNTIYFGEGSWLTVV.